The 24 T cell receptor beta chains below all came from one sample that was sequenced in a study of radiation and T cells in renal cell carcinoma. The time point was: blood 4 weeks post-SBRT, at nephrectomy. Treatment specified: 15 Gy SBRT to primary tumor, nephrectomy 4 weeks later. Only in-frame clones appear in the TCRdb table, and some are missing; sequencing was by immunoSEQ multiplex PCR. This sample carries fewer than 200,000 clones, about 88% of them seen once, and the ten largest clones take roughly 10%. The material sequenced was blood, taken from a patient whose treatment included radiotherapy and nephrectomy. Receptors were obtained from a woman aged 45-65 years with renal cell carcinoma.

The V call is TRBV2, the J call TRBJ1-5; TRBD1 is a possible D gene (6 bases). This CDR3 has 15 residues. Trimming took off 6 bases at V and 4 bases at J, with 16 bases between the two ends. CDR1 is SNHLY and CDR2 is FYNNEI in the germline V gene. The CDR3 spells CASSGESGANQPQHF. The CDR3 DNA reads as TGTGCCAGCAGCGGAGAATCAGGGGCGAATCAGCCCCAGCATTTT. The complete variable domain, with remaining parts taken from reference TRBV2 and TRBJ1-5, reads EPEVTQTPSHQVTQMGQEVILRCVPISNHLYFYWYRQILGQKVEFLVSFYNNEISEKSEIFDDQFSVERPDGSNFTLKIRSTKLEDSAMYFCASSGESGANQPQHFGDGTRLSIL.

This chain joins TRBV7-2 and TRBJ2-3; 16 bases align to TRBD2. This CDR3 has 18 residues. The junction had 4 bases not matched to a gene; V was cut back by 3 bases and J by 1 base. Per the germline V gene, CDR1 is SGHTA and CDR2 is FQGNSA. The CDR3 nucleotides read TGTGCCAGCAGCTTCGGGACTAGCGGGGGGGTAGGCACAGATACGCAGTATTTT. Encoded protein: CASSFGTSGGVGTDTQYF.

This clone was observed once. This chain uses TRBV12-5 with TRBJ2-5, with D hard to call. The J call is doubtful: the DNA matches TRBJ2-7 better. The length of the CDR3 is 12 residues. The germline V gene encodes CDR1 LGHNT and CDR2 FRNRAP. Here the CDR3 DNA reads TGTGCTAGTGGTTTGCTTACCTACGAGCAGTACTTC. It yields the protein CASGLLTYEQYF.

This clone came up a few times. This same CDR3 is encoded by further DNA sequences in the sample. The V gene is TRBV30, the J gene TRBJ1-1; the D gene is possibly TRBD1 (5 bases). The V gene lost 0 bases and the J gene lost 4 bases, with 6 bases spanning the gap. The CDR3 is 12 residues long. Germline assignment: CDR1 GTSNPN and CDR2 SVGIG (reference sequence). The chain's CDR3 is CAWSVGGTEAFF. The CDR3 DNA reads TGTGCCTGGAGTGTTGGGGGCACTGAAGCTTTCTTT.

The chain recombines TRBV5-1 with TRBJ2-7; D is possibly TRBD1 (6 bases). V was cut by 4 bases and J by 3 bases, with 14 bases left in between. Germline V CDR1 and CDR2: SGHRS, YFSETQ. This CDR3 has 14 amino acids. The CDR3 coding sequence is TGCGCCAGCAGCCCCACAGGGACCGACTACGAGCAGTACTTC. It translates to CASSPTGTDYEQYF. The variable domain in full, completed from reference TRBV5-1 and TRBJ2-7, reads KAGVTQTPRYLIKTRGQQVTLSCSPISGHRSVSWYQQTPGQGLQFLFEYFSETQRNKGNFPGRFSGRQFSNSRSEMNVSTLELGDSALYLCASSPTGTDYEQYFGPGTRLTVT.

This clone was picked up one time. The chain links TRBV5-4 to TRBJ2-1, with 10 bases lining up with TRBD1. This CDR3 region has 17 residues. Per the germline V gene, CDR1 is SGHNT and CDR2 is YYREEE (reference sequence). The trim removed 4 bases at V and 8 bases at J, leaving 15 bases unmatched. The CDR3 nucleotides read TGTGCCAGCAGCCCACAGACTGGGACAGGGGTTTTGCATGAGCAGTTCTTC. Protein: CASSPQTGTGVLHEQFF.

This clone has just a few counts. This chain links TRBV5-4 with TRBJ2-7; D is uncertain. The V gene lost 2 bases and the J gene lost 4 bases, with 7 bases spanning the gap. The CDR3 has 12 residues. CDR1 is SGHNT and CDR2 is YYREEE in the germline V gene (reference sequence). The CDR3 coding sequence is TGTGCCAGCAGCTTTATGGGATACGAGCAGTACTTC. Encoded protein: CASSFMGYEQYF.

V and J are TRBV6-5 and TRBJ2-3; 7 bases fit TRBD1. Germline lookup yields CDR1 MNHEY and CDR2 SVGAGI. The V gene end was trimmed by 4 bases and the J gene end by 7 bases; junction bases not matched to a gene: 11. CDR3 length: 15 amino acids. The CDR3 here is CASSSRDRATYTQYF. CDR3 coding DNA: TGTGCCAGCAGTTCTAGGGACAGAGCCACCTATACGCAGTATTTT.

The chain employs TRBV5-8 and TRBJ1-5; D may be TRBD1 (6 bases). The CDR3 spans 17 residues. V dropped 2 bases and J dropped 0 bases, with 15 bases sitting between them. Germline assignment: CDR1 SGHTS and CDR2 YDEGEE. CDR3 in amino acids: CASSFPRQVYSNQPQHF. The DNA for the CDR3 is TGTGCCAGCAGCTTCCCGAGACAGGTGTATAGCAATCAGCCCCAGCATTTT.

The chain employs TRBV9 and TRBJ2-1; D is possibly TRBD2 (6 bases). CDR3 length: 12 amino acids. Trimming removed 0 bases from V and 12 bases from J, with 10 bases in between. Germline values: CDR1 SGDLS, CDR2 YYNGEE. DNA of the CDR3: TGTGCCAGCAGCGTAGGAGAGGGACTGCAGTTCTTC. This sequence encodes CASSVGEGLQFF.

The V and J genes are TRBV5-6 and TRBJ2-3; 13 bases match TRBD2. J gave up 4 bases and V 2 bases, and 4 bases lay outside the gene matches. CDR3 length equals 16 residues. Germline lookup yields CDR1 SGHDT and CDR2 YYEEEE. CDR3 DNA sequence: TGTGCCAGCAGCTTTCCACTAGCGGGGGGGCCAGATACGCAGTATTTT. Translation gives CASSFPLAGGPDTQYF.

In this sample, this clone turned up a few times. The J gene is TRBJ1-5, the V gene TRBV4-1; D is undetermined. Trimming removed 1 base from V and 9 bases from J, with 10 bases in between. The CDR3 loop spans 13 amino acids. Per germline, CDR1 MGHRA and CDR2 YSYEKL. The CDR3 DNA follows: TGCGCCAGCAGCCAAGTGTTAGAGGGGCCCCAGCATTTT. Residues: CASSQVLEGPQHF.

The chain links TRBV29-1 to TRBJ2-5; the match to TRBD1 covers 8 bases. The V segment lost 4 bases and the J segment 2 bases; nucleotides outside the gene matches: 6. The CDR3 runs to 14 residues. Germline assignment: CDR1 SQVTM and CDR2 ANQGSEA. The CDR3 here is CSVGGQGLQETQYF. The CDR3 nucleotides are TGCAGCGTTGGAGGACAGGGCCTACAAGAGACCCAGTACTTC.

The V and J genes are TRBV9 and TRBJ2-7; D is unclear. V shed 4 bases and J shed 2 bases, with 10 bases lying between them. The CDR3 is 13 residues long. Germline V gives CDR1 SGDLS, CDR2 YYNGEE. The CDR3 DNA sequence: TGTGCCAGCAGCTCTCCCGATACCTACGAGCAGTACTTC. Protein: CASSSPDTYEQYF.

J is TRBJ2-5 and V is TRBV29-1, with no clear D. The CDR3 has 12 residues. The V and J ends lost 4 bases and 5 bases respectively, with 11 bases between them. CDR1 and CDR2 (germline): SQVTM, ANQGSEA. CDR3 DNA sequence: TGCAGCGTTGGCAGTGTTGATGAGACCCAGTACTTC. It codes for CSVGSVDETQYF.

The chain joins TRBV7-9 to TRBJ2-7; TRBD1 might be the D (5 bases). V shed 4 bases and J shed 5 bases, with 15 bases lying between them. Germline-derived CDR1 and CDR2 are SEHNR and FQNEAQ (reference sequence). CDR3 length: 14 residues. CDR3 sequence: CASSSGFRADEQYF. The CDR3 DNA reads as TGTGCCAGCAGCTCCGGGTTCAGGGCGGACGAGCAGTACTTC.

V and J are TRBV25-1 and TRBJ2-5; D is tentatively TRBD1 or TRBD2 (6 bases each). This CDR3 is built from 16 residues. Germline loops: CDR1 MGHDK, CDR2 SYGVNS. V gave up 1 base and J gave up 5 bases, with 17 bases separating them. In nucleotides, the CDR3 is TGTGCCAGCAGTGAATCTCGGGGGCTCGGAGCGGAGACCCAGTACTTC. The encoded protein is CASSESRGLGAETQYF.

This chain connects TRBV6-1 to TRBJ2-3, with no clear D. V gave up 9 bases and J gave up 5 bases, with 9 bases separating them. Germline CDR1 is MNHNS and CDR2 is SASEGT. There are 11 residues in the CDR3. CDR3 residues: CASTQRDTQYF. CDR3 nucleotides: TGTGCCAGTACCCAACGAGATACGCAGTATTTT.

This sequence joins TRBV6-5 and TRBJ2-3; TRBD2 aligns across 7 bases. V shed 0 bases and J 3 bases; nucleotides not matched to a gene: 6. This CDR3 has 16 amino acids. Germline CDR1 is MNHEY and CDR2 is SVGAGI. CDR3 nucleotide sequence: TGTGCCAGCAGTTACTCGTTGGGGGAGGGGACAGATACGCAGTATTTT. Its translation: CASSYSLGEGTDTQYF.

CDR3 coding DNA: TGTGCCAGCAGCCTCCAAACGACTCAAGAGACCCAGTACTTC. Encoded protein: CASSLQTTQETQYF. V and J are TRBV9 and TRBJ2-5; D is uncertain. V gave up 4 bases and J gave up 2 bases, with 12 bases separating them. Per the germline V gene, CDR1 is SGDLS and CDR2 is YYNGEE. The CDR3 totals 14 residues.

V usage is TRBV10-3 and J usage is TRBJ2-5; D is unclear. Between the trimmed V and J ends, which lost 4 bases and 5 bases, there was a span of 11 bases. This CDR3 is built from 13 residues. Germline values: CDR1 ENHRY, CDR2 SYGVKD. As DNA, the CDR3 is TGTGCCATCAGTGTGGCTTACGGGGAGACCCAGTACTTC. This sequence encodes CAISVAYGETQYF.

The J gene is TRBJ1-5, the V gene TRBV18; weak D call: TRBD1 (5 bases). Between the trimmed V and J ends, which lost 0 bases and 1 base, there was a span of 7 bases. The germline V gene encodes CDR1 KGHSH and CDR2 LQKENI. This CDR3 spans 15 amino acids. DNA for the CDR3: TGTGCCAGCTCACCACCGGGGACGAGCAATCAGCCCCAGCATTTT. Its protein product is CASSPPGTSNQPQHF.

The genes are TRBV9 and TRBJ2-7; D is ambiguous. The CDR3 spans 12 residues. CDR1 is SGDLS and CDR2 is YYNGEE in the germline V gene. V gave up 3 bases and J gave up 3 bases, with 7 bases separating them. The CDR3 coding sequence is TGTGCCAGCAGCGCGGACGGCTACGAGCAGTACTTC. Translating gives CASSADGYEQYF.

The CDR3 is CASSIYWGNYGYTF. CDR3 DNA: TGTGCCAGCAGCATTTATTGGGGGAACTATGGCTACACCTTC. J is TRBJ1-2 and V is TRBV21-1. TRBV21-1 is given as a pseudogene. The CDR3 totals 14 residues.